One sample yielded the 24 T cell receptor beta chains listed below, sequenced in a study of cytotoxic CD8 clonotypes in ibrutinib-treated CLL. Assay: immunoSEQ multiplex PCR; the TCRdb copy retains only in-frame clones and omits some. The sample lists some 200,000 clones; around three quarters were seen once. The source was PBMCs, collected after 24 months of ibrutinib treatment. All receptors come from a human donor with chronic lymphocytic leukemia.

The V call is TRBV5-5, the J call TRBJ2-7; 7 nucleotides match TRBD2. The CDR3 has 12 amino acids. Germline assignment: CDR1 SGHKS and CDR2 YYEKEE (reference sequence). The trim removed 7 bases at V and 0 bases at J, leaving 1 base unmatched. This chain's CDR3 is CASASGSYEQYF. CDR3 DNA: TGTGCCAGCGCTAGCGGCTCCTACGAGCAGTACTTC. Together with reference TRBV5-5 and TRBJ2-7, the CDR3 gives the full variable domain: DAGVTQSPTHLIKTRGQQVTLRCSPISGHKSVSWYQQVLGQGPQFIFQYYEKEERGRGNFPDRFSARQFPNYSSELNVNALLLGDSALYLCASASGSYEQYFGPGTRLTVT.

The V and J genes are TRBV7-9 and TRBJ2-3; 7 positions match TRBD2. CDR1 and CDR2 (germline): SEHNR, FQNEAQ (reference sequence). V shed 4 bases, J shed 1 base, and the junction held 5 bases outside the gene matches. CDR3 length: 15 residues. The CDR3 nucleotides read TGTGCCAGCAGCTCGTACACTAGCGGCACAGATACGCAGTATTTT. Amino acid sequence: CASSSYTSGTDTQYF.

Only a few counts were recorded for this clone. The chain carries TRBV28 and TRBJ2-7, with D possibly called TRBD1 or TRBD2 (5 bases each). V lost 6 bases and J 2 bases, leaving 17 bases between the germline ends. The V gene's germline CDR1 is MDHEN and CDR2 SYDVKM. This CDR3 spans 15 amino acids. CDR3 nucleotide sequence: TGTGCCAGCAGCGAACCGGGACCTCGGGCCTACGAGCAGTACTTC. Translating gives CASSEPGPRAYEQYF.

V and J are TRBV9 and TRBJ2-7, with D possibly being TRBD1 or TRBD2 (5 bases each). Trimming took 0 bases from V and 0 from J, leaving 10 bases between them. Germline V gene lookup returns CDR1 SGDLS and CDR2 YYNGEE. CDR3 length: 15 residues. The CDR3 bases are TGTGCCAGCAGCGTAGGTCAGGGAGTCTCCTACGAGCAGTACTTC. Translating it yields CASSVGQGVSYEQYF.

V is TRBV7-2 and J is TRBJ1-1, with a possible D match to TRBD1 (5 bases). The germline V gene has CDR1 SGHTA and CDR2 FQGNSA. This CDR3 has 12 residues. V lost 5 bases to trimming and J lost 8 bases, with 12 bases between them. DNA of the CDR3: TGTGCCAGCAGCATGGGACTTTTGGAAGCTTTCTTT. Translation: CASSMGLLEAFF.

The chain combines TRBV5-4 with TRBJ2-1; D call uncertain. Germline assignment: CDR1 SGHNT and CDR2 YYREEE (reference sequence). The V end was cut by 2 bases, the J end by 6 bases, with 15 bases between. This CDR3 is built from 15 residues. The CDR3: CASSLRRYSRNEQFF. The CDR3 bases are TGTGCCAGCAGCTTAAGGCGCTATTCCCGCAATGAGCAGTTCTTC.

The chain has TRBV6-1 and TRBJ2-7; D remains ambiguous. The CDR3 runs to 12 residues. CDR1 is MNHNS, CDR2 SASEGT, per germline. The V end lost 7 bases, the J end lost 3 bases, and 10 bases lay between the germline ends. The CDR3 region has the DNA TGTGCCAGCAAAGACGGAGACTACGAGCAGTACTTC. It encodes CASKDGDYEQYF.

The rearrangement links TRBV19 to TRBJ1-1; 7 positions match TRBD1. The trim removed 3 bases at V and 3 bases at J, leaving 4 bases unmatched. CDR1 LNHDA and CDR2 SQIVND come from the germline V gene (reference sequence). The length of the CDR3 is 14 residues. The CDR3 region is CASSIRGLDTEAFF. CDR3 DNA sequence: TGTGCCAGTAGTATCAGGGGGTTGGACACTGAAGCTTTCTTT.

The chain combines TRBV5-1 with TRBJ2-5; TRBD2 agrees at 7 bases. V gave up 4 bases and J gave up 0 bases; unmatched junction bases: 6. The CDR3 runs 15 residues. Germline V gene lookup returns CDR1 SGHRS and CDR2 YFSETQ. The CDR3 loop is CASSLGTIDQETQYF. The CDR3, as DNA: TGCGCCAGCAGCCTGGGGACTATCGACCAAGAGACCCAGTACTTC.

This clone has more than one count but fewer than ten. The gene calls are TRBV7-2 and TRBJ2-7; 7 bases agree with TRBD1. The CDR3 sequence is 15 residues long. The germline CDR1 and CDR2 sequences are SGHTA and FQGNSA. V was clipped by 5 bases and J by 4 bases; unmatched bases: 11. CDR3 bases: TGTGCCAGCAGCGCCAACAGGGGATCTTATTACGAGCAGTACTTC. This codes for CASSANRGSYYEQYF.

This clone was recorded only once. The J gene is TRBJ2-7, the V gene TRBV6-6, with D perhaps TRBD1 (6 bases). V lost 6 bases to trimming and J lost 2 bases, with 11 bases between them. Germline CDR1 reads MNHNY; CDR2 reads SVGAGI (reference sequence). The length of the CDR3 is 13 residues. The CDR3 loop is CASSRDITYEQYF. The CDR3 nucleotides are TGTGCCAGCAGCCGGGACATAACCTACGAGCAGTACTTC.

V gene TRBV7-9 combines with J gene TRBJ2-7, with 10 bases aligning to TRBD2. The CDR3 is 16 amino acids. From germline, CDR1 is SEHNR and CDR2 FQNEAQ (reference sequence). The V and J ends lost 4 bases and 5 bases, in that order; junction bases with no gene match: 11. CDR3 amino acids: CASSSSTGLASNEQYF. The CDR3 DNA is TGTGCCAGCAGCTCCTCAACGGGACTAGCGTCAAACGAGCAGTACTTC.

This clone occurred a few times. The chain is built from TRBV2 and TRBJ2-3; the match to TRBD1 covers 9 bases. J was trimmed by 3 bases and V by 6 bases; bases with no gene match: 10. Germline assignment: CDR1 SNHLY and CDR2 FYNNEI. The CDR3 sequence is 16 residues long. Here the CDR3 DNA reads TGTGCCAGCAGAGCGTTGGACAGGGGTTGGACAGATACGCAGTATTTT. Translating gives CASRALDRGWTDTQYF.

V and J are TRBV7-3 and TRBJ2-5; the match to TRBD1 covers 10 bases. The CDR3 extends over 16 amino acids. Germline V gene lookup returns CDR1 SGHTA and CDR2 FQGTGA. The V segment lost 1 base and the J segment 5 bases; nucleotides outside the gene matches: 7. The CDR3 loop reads CASSLNGPGQGETQYF. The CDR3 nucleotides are TGTGCCAGCAGCTTAAATGGACCGGGACAGGGGGAGACCCAGTACTTC.

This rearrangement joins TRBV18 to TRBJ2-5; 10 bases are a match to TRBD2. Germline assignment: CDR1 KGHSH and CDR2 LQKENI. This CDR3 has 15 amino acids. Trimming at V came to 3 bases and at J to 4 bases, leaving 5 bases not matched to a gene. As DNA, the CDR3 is TGTGCCAGCTCACCCTCTAGCGGGAGCAGAGAGACCCAGTACTTC. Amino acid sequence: CASSPSSGSRETQYF.

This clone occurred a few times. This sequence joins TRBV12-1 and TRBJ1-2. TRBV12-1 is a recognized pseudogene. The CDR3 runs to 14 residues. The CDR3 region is CASSLVWLYYGYTF. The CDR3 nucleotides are TGTGCCAGCAGCTTAGTATGGTTGTACTATGGCTACACCTTC.

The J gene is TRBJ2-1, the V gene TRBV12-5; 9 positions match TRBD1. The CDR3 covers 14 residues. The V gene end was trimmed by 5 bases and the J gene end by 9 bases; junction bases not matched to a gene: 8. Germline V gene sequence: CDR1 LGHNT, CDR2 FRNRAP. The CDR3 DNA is TGTGCTAGTGGTAACAGGGGGCCGGGGGGTGAGCAGTTCTTC. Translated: CASGNRGPGGEQFF.

In DNA form, the CDR3 reads TGTGCCAGCAGCCCGACGGGAGGGGAGTACGAGCAGTACTTC. Translated: CASSPTGGEYEQYF. The chain uses TRBV7-2 and TRBJ2-7; 8 bases are a match to TRBD2. Germline CDR1 reads SGHTA; CDR2 reads FQGNSA. V shed 5 bases, J shed 4 bases, and the junction held 7 bases outside the gene matches. This CDR3 is built from 14 residues.

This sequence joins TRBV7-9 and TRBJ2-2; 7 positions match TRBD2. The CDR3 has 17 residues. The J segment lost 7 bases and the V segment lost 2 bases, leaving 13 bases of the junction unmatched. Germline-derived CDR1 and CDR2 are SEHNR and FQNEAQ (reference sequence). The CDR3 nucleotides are TGTGCCAGCAGCTTAACCCCGGGACTACGTAAAATCGGGGAGCTGTTTTTT. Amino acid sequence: CASSLTPGLRKIGELFF.

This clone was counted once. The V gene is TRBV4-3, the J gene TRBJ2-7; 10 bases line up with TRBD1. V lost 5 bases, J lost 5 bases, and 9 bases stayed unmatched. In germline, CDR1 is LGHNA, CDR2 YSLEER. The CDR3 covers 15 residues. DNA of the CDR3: TGCGCCAGCAGCTACAGTCCCGGGACAGGGGACGAGCAGTACTTC. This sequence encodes CASSYSPGTGDEQYF.

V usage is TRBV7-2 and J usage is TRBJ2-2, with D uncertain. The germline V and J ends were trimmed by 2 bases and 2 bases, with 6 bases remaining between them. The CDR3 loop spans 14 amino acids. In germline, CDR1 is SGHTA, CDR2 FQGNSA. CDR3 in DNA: TGTGCCAGCAGCTTATTAGTAAACACCGGGGAGCTGTTTTTT. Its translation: CASSLLVNTGELFF. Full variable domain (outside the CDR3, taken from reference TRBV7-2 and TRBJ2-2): GAGVSQSPSNKVTEKGKDVELRCDPISGHTALYWYRQSLGQGLEFLIYFQGNSAPDKSGLPSDRFSAERTGGSVSTLTIQRTQQEDSAVYLCASSLLVNTGELFFGEGSRLTVL.

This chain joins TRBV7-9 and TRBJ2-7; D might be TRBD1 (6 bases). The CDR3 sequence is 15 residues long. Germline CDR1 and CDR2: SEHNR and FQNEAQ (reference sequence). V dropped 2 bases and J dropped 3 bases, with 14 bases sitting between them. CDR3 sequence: CASSLRQAFDYEQYF. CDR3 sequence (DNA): TGTGCCAGCAGCTTAAGACAGGCGTTTGACTACGAGCAGTACTTC.

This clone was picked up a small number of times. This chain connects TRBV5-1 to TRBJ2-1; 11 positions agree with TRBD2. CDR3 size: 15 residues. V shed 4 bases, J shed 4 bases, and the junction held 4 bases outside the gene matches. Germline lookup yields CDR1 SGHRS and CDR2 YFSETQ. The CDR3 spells CASSQSSGRYNEQFF. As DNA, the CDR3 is TGCGCCAGCAGCCAATCTAGCGGGAGGTACAATGAGCAGTTCTTC.

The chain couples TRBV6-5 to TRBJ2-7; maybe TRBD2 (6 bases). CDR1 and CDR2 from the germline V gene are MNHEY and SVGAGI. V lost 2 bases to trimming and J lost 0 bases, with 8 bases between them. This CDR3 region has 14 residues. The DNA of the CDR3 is TGTGCCAGCAGTTACGGACTACACTCCTACGAGCAGTACTTC. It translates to CASSYGLHSYEQYF.